A selection of T cell receptor beta chains follows, all from one sample in a study of siplizumab effects on memory and regulatory T cells. Using immunoSEQ multiplex PCR, the repertoire was profiled, and TCRdb retains in-frame clones only, with some absent. The sample lists almost 15,000 clones, about 43% occurring once. Their antigens are not known. Sequences were obtained from CFSE-low (dividing) CD4+ T cells sorted from an allogeneic mixed lymphocyte reaction. The receptors were sampled from a human donor in good health; the cells came from an allogeneic mixed lymphocyte reaction. Some clones in this sample may be carry-over from other donors' samples. CDR3s include the opening cysteine and the closing phenylalanine or tryptophan. A D gene is named only where the DNA matches it firmly. Size is stated for part of the rows, as once, few or many counts, or as a class when the clone is expanded.

TRBV2,TRBJ2-7,.,.,TGTGCCAGCATGCGACAGTTAGAGAACGAGCAGTACTTC,CASMRQLENEQYF
TRBV6-5,TRBJ1-5,.,.,TGTGCCAGCAGTGAGGTCATGGAGCCCCAGCATTTT,CASSEVMEPQHF
TRBV5-1,TRBJ1-2,.,.,TGCGCCAGCAGCGTCGCCAGCGGGTCCGGCTACACCTTC,CASSVASGSGYTF
TRBV13,TRBJ2-3,.,.,TGTGCCAGCAGCCCCGGACTGTTTACGAATACGCAGTATTTT,CASSPGLFTNTQYF
TRBV6-1,TRBJ2-7,TRBD1,.,TGTGCCAGCAGCAACAGGGGGCTGGTGTACGAGCAGTACTTC,CASSNRGLVYEQYF
TRBV29-1,TRBJ2-1,TRBD2,many,TGCAGCGTTGACATGAATAGCGGGAGTAATGAGCAGTTCTTC,CSVDMNSGSNEQFF
TRBV9,TRBJ2-5,TRBD2,.,TGTGCCAGCAGTCCCTTCGCGCTAGCGGGTAAAGAGACCCAGTACTTC,CASSPFALAGKETQYF
TRBV19,TRBJ2-3,TRBD2,.,TGTGCCAGTAGTATAGCAGCGGGGCTTCTCACAGATACGCAGTATTTT,CASSIAAGLLTDTQYF
TRBV10-3,TRBJ1-1,.,few,TGTGCCATCAGTGAAATGAGGACGTTGAACACTGAAGCTTTCTTT,CAISEMRTLNTEAFF
TRBV7-9,TRBJ2-1,TRBD2,.,TGTGCCAGCAGCTTGGTGTTAGCGGGAGGTCACAATGAGCAGTTCTTC,CASSLVLAGGHNEQFF
TRBV7-3,TRBJ1-5,.,few,TGTGCCAGCGGGGCAGCGGGCTCCAATCAGCCCCAGCATTTT,CASGAAGSNQPQHF
TRBV6-1,TRBJ1-5,TRBD1,few,TGTGCCAGCCGACTTCAGGGGGCGAATCAGCCCCAGCATTTT,CASRLQGANQPQHF
TRBV10-1,TRBJ2-7,.,medium-sized,TGCGCCAGCAGTGAAAAAATGGGGCCGGTTGGGGGATCCTACGAGCAGTACTTC,CASSEKMGPVGGSYEQYF
TRBV4-2,TRBJ2-1,TRBD1,few,TGTGCCAGCAGCCAACTTCGAGGACAGGGGGCCCGGAATGAGCAGTTCTTC,CASSQLRGQGARNEQFF
TRBV28,TRBJ2-5,.,.,TGTGCCAGCAGTGAGCGGACAGAGACCCAGTACTTC,CASSERTETQYF
TRBV5-4,TRBJ2-3,.,few,TGTGCCAGCAGAGCTGGGCAGAGCACAGATACGCAGTATTTT,CASRAGQSTDTQYF
TRBV5-1,TRBJ1-1,TRBD1,.,TGCGCCAGCAGCTTGGCCAGGGGACAGGGGAGGGTGAACACTGAAGCTTTCTTT,CASSLARGQGRVNTEAFF
TRBV28,TRBJ1-3,.,few,TGTGCCAGCAGTTTTTTAATATTAGGCAGGGAGGGAAACACCATATATTTT,CASSFLILGREGNTIYF
TRBV6-1,TRBJ2-7,.,.,TGTGCCAGCAGTGTTGGGGTTACCTACGAGCAGTACTTC,CASSVGVTYEQYF
TRBV6-4,TRBJ1-5,TRBD1,.,TGTGCCAGCAGCCCGACAGGGTTAAGCAATCAGCCCCAGCATTTT,CASSPTGLSNQPQHF
TRBV19,TRBJ2-2,.,few,TGTGCCAGTAGTATAGTGTCAGGTCTGGACACCGGGGAGCTGTTTTTT,CASSIVSGLDTGELFF
TRBV7-9,TRBJ2-1,.,.,TGTGCCAGCAGCTTAGACTTGAACTACAATGAGCAGTTCTTC,CASSLDLNYNEQFF
TRBV11-2,TRBJ2-1,TRBD2,.,TGTGCCAGCAGCACGAGACTAGCGGGAGAGTATGAGCAGTTCTTC,CASSTRLAGEYEQFF
TRBV7-2,TRBJ1-2,.,.,TGTGCCAGCAGCTTCGGGCGCGACTATGGCTACACCTTC,CASSFGRDYGYTF
TRBV15,TRBJ2-5,TRBD2,.,TGTGCCACCAGCAGAGAGGTCGGACTAGCCGGGGAGACCCAGTACTTC,CATSREVGLAGETQYF
TRBV29-1,TRBJ2-7,TRBD1,few,TGCAGCGTGGGAGACAGGGGCTACGAGCAGTACTTC,CSVGDRGYEQYF
TRBV7-9,TRBJ1-2,TRBD1,few,TGTGCCAGCACCACGACAGGGCCTAACTATGGCTACACCTTC,CASTTTGPNYGYTF
TRBV11-2,TRBJ1-2,.,.,TGTGCCAGCAGTGGGGTCGTCCGCGATGGCTACACCTTC,CASSGVVRDGYTF
TRBV28,TRBJ2-1,.,few,TGTGCCAGCAGTCCCCGCCGGACCGCCGTGAATGAGCAGTTCTTC,CASSPRRTAVNEQFF
TRBV15,TRBJ2-5,TRBD2,.,TGTGCCACCAGCAACCTAGCGGGAGGGCCATGGGAGACCCAGTACTTC,CATSNLAGGPWETQYF
TRBV7-2,TRBJ2-7,.,few,TGTGCCAGCAGCTTAGGGGTTTACGAGCAGTACTTC,CASSLGVYEQYF
TRBV5-1,TRBJ2-1,TRBD2,many,TGCGCCAGCAGCTTGGAGGCGGGAGGGCCGAATGAGCAGTTCTTC,CASSLEAGGPNEQFF
TRBV6-4,TRBJ1-2,.,.,TGTGCCAGCAGTGACTTGGATTCTGGCTACACCTTC,CASSDLDSGYTF
TRBV18,TRBJ1-2,.,few,TGTGCCAGCTCACCCAGCGACCGCACAGGGCCTAACTATGGCTACACCTTC,CASSPSDRTGPNYGYTF
TRBV7-7,TRBJ2-1,TRBD2,few,TGTGCTAGCAGTCCGCTGGGGAGGGAGGGTGAGCAGTTCTTC,CASSPLGREGEQFF
TRBV11-2,TRBJ2-1,TRBD2,.,TGTGCCAGCAGCTTAGGTAGCGGGAGTCACTACAATGAGCAGTTCTTC,CASSLGSGSHYNEQFF
TRBV6-5,TRBJ1-1,.,.,TGTGCCAGCAGGGACAGCCTTAGGAACACTGAAGCTTTCTTT,CASRDSLRNTEAFF
TRBV19,TRBJ2-7,.,.,TGTGCCAGTAGTATAGATGAGGGAAAGGAGCAGTACTTC,CASSIDEGKEQYF
TRBV7-6,TRBJ2-1,TRBD2,.,TGTGCCAGCAGCTTGGGGGGAGCGGGAGCCTTTTACAATGAGCAGTTCTTC,CASSLGGAGAFYNEQFF
TRBV19,TRBJ2-6,TRBD2,.,TGTGCCTCGTCCGCGACTAGCGGAGCCTCTGGGGCCAACGTCCTGACTTTC,CASSATSGASGANVLTF
TRBV9,TRBJ2-1,.,.,TGTGCCAGCAGCGAACTGGGGGTGAGCGAGCAGTTCTTC,CASSELGVSEQFF
TRBV19,TRBJ1-2,TRBD1,few,TGTGCCAGTAGAGACAGGGACGGCTACACCTTC,CASRDRDGYTF
TRBV29-1,TRBJ2-2,.,.,TGCAGCGCATTAGGACAGACGAACACCGGGGAGCTGTTTTTT,CSALGQTNTGELFF
TRBV6-5,TRBJ2-5,TRBD1,.,TGTGCCAGTAAGCACAGGGGGGCCGACCAAGAGACCCAGTACTTC,CASKHRGADQETQYF
TRBV14,TRBJ1-3,TRBD1,medium-sized,TGTGCCAGCAGCCAAATCGGACAGGGGTTATCTGGAAACACCATATATTTT,CASSQIGQGLSGNTIYF
TRBV7-9,TRBJ2-1,.,.,TGTGCCAGCCTACGAGGGCTAGCAGCGGCCAGAAGCTCCTACAATGAGCAGTTCTTC,CASLRGLAAARSSYNEQFF
TRBV10-3,TRBJ2-7,.,.,TGTGCCATCAGGAGCGGCACGAGCTCCTACGAGCAGTACTTC,CAIRSGTSSYEQYF
TRBV6-6,TRBJ2-7,.,.,TGTGCCAGCAGCCCCGGGACAACCTCCTACGAGCAGTACTTC,CASSPGTTSYEQYF
TRBV7-2,TRBJ2-7,.,.,TGTGCCAGCAGCTTAGAGGGCTTATGGCAGTACTTC,CASSLEGLWQYF
TRBV5-1,TRBJ2-1,TRBD1,.,TGCGCCAGCAGCCCCGAGGCAAAAGTATGGGACAGGGGTTCCTACAATGAGCAGTTCTTC,CASSPEAKVWDRGSYNEQFF
TRBV11-2,TRBJ2-7,TRBD1,few,TGTGCCAGCAGCTTATCCGCAGGGGGCATGAACGAGCAGTACTTC,CASSLSAGGMNEQYF
TRBV29-1,TRBJ2-3,.,medium-sized,TGCAGCGTCAGCACGGGCACAGATACGCAGTATTTT,CSVSTGTDTQYF
TRBV5-6,TRBJ1-2,.,.,TGTGCCAGCAGCTTGGATACAGGCTTCTATGGCTACACCTTC,CASSLDTGFYGYTF
TRBV19,TRBJ1-3,.,few,TGTGCCAGTAGTATTGTGGGCTCTGGAAACACCATATATTTT,CASSIVGSGNTIYF
TRBV11-3,TRBJ1-3,.,.,TGTGCCAGCAGCCGGGGTGGCGCTGAATCTGGAAACACCATATATTTT,CASSRGGAESGNTIYF
TRBV5-6,TRBJ2-7,TRBD2,few,TGTGCCAGCAGCCCGGGGGGGTCCTACGAGCAGTACTTC,CASSPGGSYEQYF
TRBV2,TRBJ1-5,.,.,TGTGCCAGCAGAGGGAGGGAAAATCAGCCCCAGCATTTT,CASRGRENQPQHF
TRBV2,TRBJ2-2,TRBD1,.,TGTGCCAGCAGTGAGCAACTGCAGGGGGCGGGCGGGGAGCTGTTTTTT,CASSEQLQGAGGELFF
TRBV18,TRBJ1-4,.,few,TGTGCCAGCTCACCGGCGGGTGTTGCAACTAATGAAAAACTGTTTTTT,CASSPAGVATNEKLFF